Listed below are T cell receptor beta chains from one sample, sequenced in a study of blood T cells in healthy people across ages. TCRdb re-called the 5' RACE reads through MiXCR, storing one row per CDR3 protein. The sample contains about 900,000 distinct CDR3 sequences, approximately 59% of which appear only once. The sequenced sample consisted of blood. All receptors derive from a man aged 25-45 years in good health. CDR3s include the opening cysteine and the closing phenylalanine or tryptophan. A D gene is named only where the DNA matches it firmly. Rows may omit the clone size; those that give it use once, few, many or a size class.

d_call	clone_size	j_call	v_call	cdr3_nt	cdr3_aa
NA	few	TRBJ2-7	TRBV27	TGTGCCAGCAGGGGGCAACCCTCCTACGAGCAGTACTTC	CASRGQPSYEQYF
TRBD1	NA	TRBJ1-5	TRBV7-2	TGTGCCAGCAGCTTAGGGTCAAGGGGGCTTGGGCAGCCCCAGCATTTT	CASSLGSRGLGQPQHF
NA	NA	TRBJ2-7	TRBV20-1	TGCAGTGCAGCGCCGGGACGTTACTCCTACGAGCAGTACTTC	CSAAPGRYSYEQYF
NA	NA	TRBJ1-1	TRBV7-2	TGTGCCAGCGGCTTAGCTGACTACCCGGCTTTCTTT	CASGLADYPAFF
TRBD1	once	TRBJ1-6	TRBV5-6	TGTGCCAGCAGATCGGGACCCACAGGGGGCGGTTCACCCCTCCACTTT	CASRSGPTGGGSPLHF
TRBD1	NA	TRBJ2-5	TRBV20-1	TGCAGTGCTAGACCCAGGGACAGGGACTTCTCGCAGACCCAGTACTTC	CSARPRDRDFSQTQYF
TRBD2	few	TRBJ2-1	TRBV5-1	TGCGCCAGCACGAGCGGGAGCCTTTACAATGAGCAGTTCTTC	CASTSGSLYNEQFF
TRBD2	NA	TRBJ2-1	TRBV7-2	TGCGCCAGCAGCCCGGGACTAGCGGGGGGGCGGAATGAGCAGTTCTTC	CASSPGLAGGRNEQFF
NA	NA	TRBJ2-1	TRBV19	TGTGCCAGTAGTATAGCAAGCTCCCTTTACAATGAGCAGTTCTTC	CASSIASSLYNEQFF
NA	NA	TRBJ2-6	TRBV12-3/TRBV12-4	TGTGCCAGCAGTTTGATTGCCTCTGGGGCCAACGTCCTGACTTTC	CASSLIASGANVLTF